This TCR beta chain is from a study of graft-versus-host responses after intestinal transplantation. Study in general: Transplant types were multivisceral, liver-intestinal, or isolated intestinal. Recipients across the board were started on anti-thymocyte globulin induction, then kept on tacrolimus and steroids for about 3 years.

CDR3 length equals 15 residues. The sample holds a few counts of this clone. Its specificity is not known. Here immunoSEQ multiplex PCR was the method, and the copy in TCRdb shows in-frame clones only, minus some. The sample holds approximately 950 clones, over 75% seen once. Grafts had their tissue processed, releasing intraepithelial and lamina propria lymphocytes. General observations from the study: Recipient bone marrow held GvH clones, some seen earlier in ileum or blood.

This clonotype was obtained from a human patient who received an intestinal transplant, so some T cells may come from the graft donor. Sample: ileum tissue, taken around 110 days after intestinal transplant. This rearrangement joins TRBV21-1 to TRBJ2-7; the table's D call, TRBD1, was not checked against the DNA. TRBV21-1 is a pseudogene locus. The CDR3 is CASSKSGTVSYEQYF. The CDR3 DNA sequence: TGTGCCAGCAGCAAATCCGGGACAGTCTCCTACGAGCAGTACTTC.